This T cell receptor beta chain was found in a study of CD8 T cells in Susac syndrome. For the study at large: There were about 6 sequenced Susac syndrome patients with active disease and 8 or 9 in remission.

0.5 to 1 ug RNA was reverse transcribed with random hexamers. TCRdb analysed the immunoSEQ multiplex PCR reads with MiXCR anew, one entry per CDR3 protein. The data hold around 170,000 distinct CDR3 sequences, with just under 95% observed a single time. The diagnostic criteria for definite or probable disease, as recently defined, were met by the patients with Susac syndrome. The sample consisted of CD8+ T cells from PBMCs. This TCR was recovered from a human donor with Susac syndrome.

Written as DNA, the CDR3 is TGTGCCAGCAGTTTATCCTCAGGCTACGAGCAGTACTTC. Its translation is CASSLSSGYEQYF. This chain joins TRBV27 and TRBJ2-7, with no clear D. Germline V gene lookup returns CDR1 MNHEY and CDR2 SMNVEV (reference sequence). The CDR3 consists of 13 residues. Trimming took off 0 bases at V and 3 bases at J, with 6 bases between the two ends.